The present T cell receptor beta chain was sequenced within a study of cytomegalovirus exposure and HLA in healthy donors. At the level of the study: Sequencing of about 179 million T cells in an earlier analysis found roughly 120 million unique TCR beta sequences.

The PCR had 60 Vbeta and 13 Jbeta primers. Profiling relied on immunoSEQ multiplex PCR, and the TCRdb table lists in-frame clones only, not all of them. The sample has around 180,000 clones, around 87% seen once. Regarding the study as a whole: Per a prior analysis, the majority of TCR beta V segments were productive roughly 90% or roughly 30% of the time. For most TCR sequences rarity was the rule, although some public TCRs occurred in many donors.

Healthy donors of bone marrow made up the group. The CDR3 has 14 amino acids. The germline gives CDR1 SEHNR, CDR2 FQNEAQ (reference sequence). Comments on this clone: What it binds is not known. An end of the junction does not agree with germline; a read error may underlie this.

The receptor was isolated from a woman between 18 and 30 years old in good health and CMV-seronegative. Sequencing was performed on PBMCs. This chain links TRBV7-9 with TRBJ1-1; tentatively, D is TRBD1 (5 bases). CDR3 loop: CSSSLGGLTVEAFF. In DNA form, the CDR3 reads TGTTCCAGCAGCCTGGGGGGGTTAACCGTTGAAGCTTTCTTT.